This T cell receptor (beta chain) was sequenced for a study of blood T cells in healthy people across ages. Overall study results and limits: A roughly linear fall in TCR beta diversity per million T cells was seen with increasing age. More naive CD4+ cells and higher diversity marked long-lived donors relative to aged donors.

This CDR3 is 12 amino acids long. Only a few counts were recorded for this clonotype. Its antigen is still unknown. Healthy Caucasian individuals from Russia aged about 6 to 90 served as donors. The use of a sample-barcoded 5' primer and a J-beta primer mix characterized a second PCR of roughly 6 to 11 cycles. TCRdb redid the calling of the 5' RACE reads with MiXCR, one entry per CDR3 protein. The table has about 670,000 distinct CDR3 sequences, about 50% seen once. The V gene is TRBV21-1, the J gene TRBJ1-1. TRBV21-1 corresponds to a pseudogene. Sequencing was done on a sample of blood. This TCR came from a woman over 75 in good health. CDR3 bases: TGTGCCGACTATGGACTGAACACTGAAGCTTTCTTT. The encoded protein is CADYGLNTEAFF.